Below are 3 T cell receptor beta chains sequenced from a single sample in a study of T-cell memory formation after mild COVID-19. TCRdb redid the calling of the 5' RACE reads with MiXCR, one entry per CDR3 protein. This repertoire shows about half a million distinct CDR3 sequences, roughly 18% found once; its top ten account for 9% to 15%. Specimen: PBMCs or a T cell subset sorted from them (not recorded which). These receptors originate from an adult woman who had mild COVID-19 (a few samples of this study predate the infection). Cell type and time point are not known.

This clonotype was found once. The chain combines TRBV3-1 with TRBJ2-7, with 10 nucleotides matching TRBD2. Germline CDR1 reads LGHDT; CDR2 reads YNNKEL (reference sequence). The CDR3 consists of 15 residues. J gave up 6 bases and V 3 bases, and 8 bases lay outside the gene matches. The DNA for the CDR3 is TGTGCCAGCAGCCATCCCGGACTAGCGGCCTCCGAGCAGTACTTC. Its translation: CASSHPGLAASEQYF.

The rearrangement joins TRBV6-5 to TRBJ1-6; no clear D. CDR3 length: 13 amino acids. Germline-derived CDR1 and CDR2 are MNHEY and SVGAGI. CDR3 nucleotides: TGTGCGACCAAGACGGTTACGGATTCACCCCTCCACTTT. Protein sequence: CATKTVTDSPLHF.

The sample holds a few counts of this clonotype. J is TRBJ1-2 and V is TRBV19, with D hard to call. The CDR3 spans 13 residues. In germline, CDR1 is LNHDA, CDR2 SQIVND (reference sequence). The V end lost 1 base, the J end lost 2 bases, and 5 bases lay between the germline ends. The CDR3 sequence is CASSIGRNYGYTF. The DNA of the CDR3 is TGTGCCAGTAGTATAGGCAGAAACTATGGCTACACCTTC.